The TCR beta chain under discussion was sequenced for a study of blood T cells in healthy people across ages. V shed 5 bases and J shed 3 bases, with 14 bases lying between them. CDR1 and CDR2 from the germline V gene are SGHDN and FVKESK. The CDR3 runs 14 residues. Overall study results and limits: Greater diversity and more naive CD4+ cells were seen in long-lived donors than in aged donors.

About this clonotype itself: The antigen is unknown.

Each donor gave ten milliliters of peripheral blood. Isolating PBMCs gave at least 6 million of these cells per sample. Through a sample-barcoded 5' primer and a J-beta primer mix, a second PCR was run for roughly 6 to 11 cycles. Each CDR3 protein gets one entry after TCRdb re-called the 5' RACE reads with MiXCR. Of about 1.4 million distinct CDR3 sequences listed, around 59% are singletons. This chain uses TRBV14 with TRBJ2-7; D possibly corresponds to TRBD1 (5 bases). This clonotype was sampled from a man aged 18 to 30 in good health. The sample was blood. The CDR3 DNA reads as TGTGCCAGCAGCAGGGGCCGGGTTGGCTACGAGCAGTACTTC. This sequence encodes CASSRGRVGYEQYF.